The 16 T cell receptor beta chains below come from one sample, sequenced in a study of blood T cell repertoires in COVID-19. Produced via immunoSEQ multiplex PCR; TCRdb's table is partial and in-frame only. The profile covers about 240,000 clones, with approximately 83% appearing a single time and around 3.5% taken by the ten largest. The sample was PBMCs or T cells enriched from blood (not recorded which). These receptors all come from a woman aged 40 to 50 who had been exposed to COVID-19.

J is TRBJ2-6 and V is TRBV7-2; D gene ambiguous. Trimming took 5 bases from V and 4 from J, leaving 15 bases between them. CDR3 length equals 16 residues. The germline V gene has CDR1 SGHTA and CDR2 FQGNSA. The CDR3 is CASSLLGQVGANVLTF. The DNA for the CDR3 is TGTGCCAGCAGCCTACTTGGGCAGGTCGGGGCCAACGTCCTGACTTTC.

J is TRBJ2-3 and V is TRBV6-1, with D perhaps TRBD2 (6 bases). The CDR3 covers 14 residues. Trimming left V 3 bases short and J 0 bases short, with 7 bases between. In germline, CDR1 is MNHNS, CDR2 SASEGT. The CDR3: CASSERGSTDTQYF. CDR3 DNA: TGTGCCAGCAGTGAGCGGGGAAGCACAGATACGCAGTATTTT.

This chain links TRBV6-5 with TRBJ1-3; D remains unclear. Germline lookup yields CDR1 MNHEY and CDR2 SVGAGI. V shed 7 bases and J shed 1 base, with 11 bases lying between them. This CDR3 is 14 amino acids long. CDR3 in DNA: TGTGCCAGCAACTCCGGGTTATCTGGAAACACCATATATTTT. The encoded protein is CASNSGLSGNTIYF.

The chain uses TRBV5-1 and TRBJ1-4; 7 bases fit TRBD1. This CDR3 has 17 residues. Looked up from germline, CDR1 is SGHRS and CDR2 is YFSETQ. Trimming at V came to 2 bases and at J to 4 bases, leaving 11 bases not matched to a gene. The CDR3 DNA is TGCGCCAGCAGCTTCTCGGGAGGGGGCACCGGTAATGAAAAACTGTTTTTT. It is translated as CASSFSGGGTGNEKLFF.

This clone was counted only a few times. The same CDR3 can be traced to other DNA sequences in this sample. The genes are TRBV5-1 and TRBJ1-5; 9 bases line up with TRBD1. The CDR3 has 16 amino acids. The ends lost 0 bases at V and 7 bases at J; junction bases unmatched: 8. The V gene's germline CDR1 is SGHRS and CDR2 YFSETQ. In DNA, the CDR3 is TGCGCCAGCAGCTTGGAGGGACAGGGAGGCGGGCAGCCCCAGCATTTT. Its protein product is CASSLEGQGGGQPQHF.

J is TRBJ1-6 and V is TRBV6-5, with 9 bases fitting TRBD1. Trimming took 6 bases from V and 7 from J; bases not matched to a gene: 7. This CDR3 contains 15 residues. Germline V gene lookup returns CDR1 MNHEY and CDR2 SVGAGI. Written as DNA, the CDR3 is TGTGCCAGCAGCTCGACAGGGGGGGGCAATTCACCCCTCCACTTT. It encodes CASSSTGGGNSPLHF.

The chain carries TRBV2 and TRBJ1-1; 9 nucleotides agree with TRBD1. V lost 0 bases, J lost 12 bases, and 17 bases stayed unmatched. This CDR3 region has 17 residues. Looked up from germline, CDR1 is SNHLY and CDR2 is FYNNEI. CDR3 sequence reads: CASSEARGPGQGAGTFF. Here the CDR3 DNA reads TGTGCCAGCAGTGAAGCGCGGGGCCCGGGACAGGGCGCAGGGACTTTCTTT.

The rearrangement uses TRBV25-1 and TRBJ1-2; tentative D call: TRBD1 (6 bases). Trimming pared 3 bases from V and 2 bases from J, leaving 16 bases between. Per germline, CDR1 MGHDK and CDR2 SYGVNS. The CDR3 covers 16 residues. The CDR3 DNA sequence: TGTGCCAGCAGTGATCTTACCAGTACAGGGAACTATGGCTACACCTTC. This translates into CASSDLTSTGNYGYTF.

The rearrangement links TRBV15 to TRBJ2-3; 7 nucleotides agree with TRBD1. Germline CDR1 and CDR2: LNHNV and YYDKDF (reference sequence). The CDR3 sequence is 15 residues long. Losses at the gene ends were 2 bases for V and 1 base for J; bases not matched to a gene: 3. This chain's CDR3 is CATSRSDRGTDTQYF. CDR3 sequence (DNA): TGTGCCACCAGCAGAAGTGACAGGGGCACAGATACGCAGTATTTT.

The chain uses TRBV9 and TRBJ2-7; TRBD1 aligns across 7 bases. Trimming cost V 4 bases and J 2 bases; bases outside gene matches: 9. This CDR3 has 15 amino acids. Germline CDR1 and CDR2: SGDLS and YYNGEE. This CDR3 is CASSPQGTETYEQYF. The CDR3 DNA reads as TGTGCCAGCAGCCCTCAGGGGACAGAGACCTACGAGCAGTACTTC.

The V call is TRBV10-2, the J call TRBJ2-2, with 7 positions matching TRBD2. Germline assignment: CDR1 WSHSY and CDR2 SAAADI. This CDR3 region has 13 residues. Trimming took 8 bases from V and 8 from J; bases not matched to a gene: 8. For the CDR3, the DNA is TGCGCCAGCCGTCGGGACTATTTAGGGGAGCTGTTTTTT. This sequence encodes CASRRDYLGELFF.

The CDR3 nucleotides are TGTGCCAGTAGTGGACACGTCCTTTACAATGAGCAGTTCTTC. Translated, it gives CASSGHVLYNEQFF. The gene calls are TRBV19 and TRBJ2-1; D is perhaps TRBD1 (5 bases). The CDR3 is 14 residues long. Looked up from germline, CDR1 is LNHDA and CDR2 is SQIVND (reference sequence). Trimming removed 5 bases from V and 4 bases from J, with 12 bases in between.

V and J are TRBV7-6 and TRBJ2-2; D is perhaps TRBD1 (6 bases). The CDR3 is made up of 17 amino acids. Deletions cut 5 bases from V and 5 bases from J, with 21 bases between. CDR1 is SGHVS and CDR2 is FNYEAQ in the germline V gene. The DNA for the CDR3 is TGTGCCAGCAGCCCCCAGACAGGAACATGGGGGACCGGGGAGCTGTTTTTT. Translated, it gives CASSPQTGTWGTGELFF.

This clone has only one observation. One base away lies a much larger clone, so this may be a sequencing read error. This sample also contains other DNA sequences that code for the same CDR3. This chain connects TRBV18 to TRBJ2-5; D possibly corresponds to TRBD2 (5 bases). V lost 6 bases and J lost 1, with 15 bases in between. The CDR3 extends over 15 amino acids. Germline V gene sequence: CDR1 KGHSH, CDR2 LQKENI. The CDR3 DNA follows: TGTGCCAGCTCTTACAGAGGGCTCCTCCAAGAGACCCAGTACTTC. Encoded protein: CASSYRGLLQETQYF.

The J gene is TRBJ2-3, the V gene TRBV30, with a possible D match to TRBD2 (5 bases). The germline V and J ends were trimmed by 1 base and 6 bases, with 11 bases remaining between them. CDR1 is GTSNPN, CDR2 SVGIG, per germline (reference sequence). This CDR3 comprises 13 residues. The CDR3 DNA follows: TGTGCCTGGAGTGAAGGGTCGGGGGATACGCAGTATTTT. It specifies CAWSEGSGDTQYF.

This chain connects TRBV2 to TRBJ2-5; D unresolved. CDR1 SNHLY and CDR2 FYNNEI come from the germline V gene. CDR3 length equals 11 residues. V lost 9 bases to trimming and J lost 0 bases, with 5 bases between them. The DNA of the CDR3 is TGTGCCAGTGAGTACCAAGAGACCCAGTACTTC. As protein: CASEYQETQYF.